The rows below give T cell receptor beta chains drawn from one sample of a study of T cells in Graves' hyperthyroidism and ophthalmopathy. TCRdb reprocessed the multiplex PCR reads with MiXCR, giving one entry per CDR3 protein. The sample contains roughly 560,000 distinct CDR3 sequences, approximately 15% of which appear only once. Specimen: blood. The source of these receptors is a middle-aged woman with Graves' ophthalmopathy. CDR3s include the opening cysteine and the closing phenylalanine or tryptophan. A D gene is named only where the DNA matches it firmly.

cdr3_aa: CASSPWDSLMGNTEAFF
j_call: TRBJ1-1
cdr3_length: 17
d_call: TRBD1
v_call: TRBV11-2

cdr3_aa: CASSFLAPGNTIYF
j_call: TRBJ1-3
cdr3_length: 14
d_call: NA
v_call: TRBV12-3/TRBV12-4

cdr3_aa: CSAPRLNTEAFF
j_call: TRBJ1-1
cdr3_length: 12
d_call: NA
v_call: TRBV20-1

cdr3_aa: CASSPTSGKETQYF
j_call: TRBJ2-5
cdr3_length: 14
d_call: TRBD2
v_call: TRBV3-1

cdr3_aa: CASTADRRNQPQHF
j_call: TRBJ1-5
cdr3_length: 14
d_call: TRBD1
v_call: TRBV12-3/TRBV12-4

cdr3_aa: CSALSGITYEQYF
j_call: TRBJ2-7
cdr3_length: 13
d_call: TRBD2
v_call: TRBV29-1

cdr3_aa: CASSLSIGLGNTEAFF
j_call: TRBJ1-1
cdr3_length: 16
d_call: NA
v_call: TRBV27

cdr3_aa: CASSSGLSGDEQYF
j_call: TRBJ2-7
cdr3_length: 14
d_call: NA
v_call: TRBV11-2

cdr3_aa: CASSIGRRGYEQYF
j_call: TRBJ2-7
cdr3_length: 14
d_call: NA
v_call: TRBV19

cdr3_aa: CASSWETAKETQYF
j_call: TRBJ2-5
cdr3_length: 14
d_call: NA
v_call: TRBV12-3/TRBV12-4

cdr3_aa: CAWSGQPSGQPQHF
j_call: TRBJ1-5
cdr3_length: 14
d_call: NA
v_call: TRBV30

cdr3_aa: CAWSHPGGTPYEQYF
j_call: TRBJ2-7
cdr3_length: 15
d_call: TRBD2
v_call: TRBV30

cdr3_aa: CASSLVGLTHRVYEQYF
j_call: TRBJ2-7
cdr3_length: 17
d_call: NA
v_call: TRBV5-1

cdr3_aa: CASSFGGVDTEAFF
j_call: TRBJ1-1
cdr3_length: 14
d_call: NA
v_call: TRBV28

cdr3_aa: CASRIDRGLGGANVLTF
j_call: TRBJ2-6
cdr3_length: 17
d_call: TRBD1
v_call: TRBV6-2/TRBV6-3

cdr3_aa: CASSRSVGANVLTF
j_call: TRBJ2-6
cdr3_length: 14
d_call: NA
v_call: TRBV6-2/TRBV6-3

cdr3_aa: CASRKDLHREQFF
j_call: TRBJ2-1
cdr3_length: 13
d_call: NA
v_call: TRBV11-2

cdr3_aa: CASSYSGQGVPYEQYF
j_call: TRBJ2-7
cdr3_length: 16
d_call: TRBD1
v_call: TRBV6-5

cdr3_aa: CASSRDFAYEQYF
j_call: TRBJ2-7
cdr3_length: 13
d_call: NA
v_call: TRBV6-2/TRBV6-3

cdr3_aa: CATSVTNTGELFF
j_call: TRBJ2-2
cdr3_length: 13
d_call: NA
v_call: TRBV28

cdr3_aa: CASSLSGAGKETQYF
j_call: TRBJ2-5
cdr3_length: 15
d_call: NA
v_call: TRBV28

cdr3_aa: CASSLGTSGAGEQYF
j_call: TRBJ2-7
cdr3_length: 15
d_call: TRBD2
v_call: TRBV5-8

cdr3_aa: CASSIAGAAGANVLTF
j_call: TRBJ2-6
cdr3_length: 16
d_call: NA
v_call: TRBV19

cdr3_aa: CASSGMQTSNYGYTF
j_call: TRBJ1-2
cdr3_length: 15
d_call: NA
v_call: TRBV2

cdr3_aa: CASVGDIGAKAFF
j_call: TRBJ1-1
cdr3_length: 13
d_call: NA
v_call: TRBV6-1

cdr3_aa: CASSRASGNTIYF
j_call: TRBJ1-3
cdr3_length: 13
d_call: NA
v_call: TRBV6-1

cdr3_aa: CASSAPPQRLSNQPQHF
j_call: TRBJ1-5
cdr3_length: 17
d_call: NA
v_call: TRBV6-1

cdr3_aa: CASSMNRVQETQYF
j_call: TRBJ2-5
cdr3_length: 14
d_call: NA
v_call: TRBV5-1

cdr3_aa: CASSEWARPSINYGYTF
j_call: TRBJ1-2
cdr3_length: 17
d_call: NA
v_call: TRBV6-1

cdr3_aa: CSARLPASSYEQYF
j_call: TRBJ2-7
cdr3_length: 14
d_call: NA
v_call: TRBV20-1

cdr3_aa: CASSLSRRNTEAFF
j_call: TRBJ1-1
cdr3_length: 14
d_call: NA
v_call: TRBV27

cdr3_aa: CASKREVLNTEAFF
j_call: TRBJ1-1
cdr3_length: 14
d_call: NA
v_call: TRBV2

cdr3_aa: CASRQVGPATNEKLFF
j_call: TRBJ1-4
cdr3_length: 16
d_call: NA
v_call: TRBV19

cdr3_aa: CASTLSGGWTEAFF
j_call: TRBJ1-1
cdr3_length: 14
d_call: NA
v_call: TRBV7-9

cdr3_aa: CASANDRETNQPQHF
j_call: TRBJ1-5
cdr3_length: 15
d_call: TRBD1
v_call: TRBV12-5

cdr3_aa: CSVERTSGRNRETQYF
j_call: TRBJ2-5
cdr3_length: 16
d_call: TRBD2
v_call: TRBV29-1

cdr3_aa: CATSADGDEQYF
j_call: TRBJ2-7
cdr3_length: 12
d_call: NA
v_call: TRBV24-1

cdr3_aa: CASSTNYGGVNEQFF
j_call: TRBJ2-1
cdr3_length: 15
d_call: TRBD2
v_call: TRBV6-1

cdr3_aa: CASSIEGGPGANVLTF
j_call: TRBJ2-6
cdr3_length: 16
d_call: TRBD1
v_call: TRBV19

cdr3_aa: CASSGGTGPSYEQYF
j_call: TRBJ2-7
cdr3_length: 15
d_call: TRBD1
v_call: TRBV5-1

cdr3_aa: CASSGDSFAGNTIYF
j_call: TRBJ1-3
cdr3_length: 15
d_call: TRBD1
v_call: TRBV19

cdr3_aa: CASSLSGQSGNTIYF
j_call: TRBJ1-3
cdr3_length: 15
d_call: TRBD1
v_call: TRBV27

cdr3_aa: CAISEGRVDYGYTF
j_call: TRBJ1-2
cdr3_length: 14
d_call: NA
v_call: TRBV10-3

cdr3_aa: CSARDPSGRLSYEQYF
j_call: TRBJ2-7
cdr3_length: 16
d_call: TRBD2
v_call: TRBV20-1

cdr3_aa: CSVVQTLAKNIQYF
j_call: TRBJ2-4
cdr3_length: 14
d_call: NA
v_call: TRBV29-1

cdr3_aa: CASSEGTAKANYGYTF
j_call: TRBJ1-2
cdr3_length: 16
d_call: TRBD1
v_call: TRBV2

cdr3_aa: CATSDPGTSVNTGELFF
j_call: TRBJ2-2
cdr3_length: 17
d_call: TRBD2
v_call: TRBV24-1

cdr3_aa: CSVEAAPGIYGYTF
j_call: TRBJ1-2
cdr3_length: 14
d_call: NA
v_call: TRBV29-1

cdr3_aa: CASSPPGTGWETQYF
j_call: TRBJ2-5
cdr3_length: 15
d_call: NA
v_call: TRBV7-9

cdr3_aa: CASSYSLAVNTGELFF
j_call: TRBJ2-2
cdr3_length: 16
d_call: TRBD2
v_call: TRBV6-2/TRBV6-3

cdr3_aa: CASSQAPFLKSNTIYF
j_call: TRBJ1-3
cdr3_length: 16
d_call: NA
v_call: TRBV4-3

cdr3_aa: CASRGQGSNYGYTF
j_call: TRBJ1-2
cdr3_length: 14
d_call: TRBD1
v_call: TRBV28